This is a list of T cell receptor beta chains from one sample in a study of T cell responses to AZD1222 COVID-19 vaccine. Assay: immunoSEQ multiplex PCR; the TCRdb copy retains only in-frame clones and omits some. The table shows 200,000 to 250,000 clones, with about 92% occurring only once. The starting material was peripheral blood, obtained on day 0 of MenACWY control vaccination. Receptors were obtained from an adult in good health. CDR3s include the opening cysteine and the closing phenylalanine or tryptophan. Fields, in order: CDR3 protein, CDR3 DNA, clone size, J gene, V gene, CDR3 length, D gene. The D gene is left open where the match is weak. Clone size, where shown, is once, few, many, or a class for clones that have expanded.

CDR3: CAWSVQGVRTGELFF; DNA: TGTGCCTGGAGTGTACAGGGGGTAAGGACCGGGGAGCTGTTTTTT; size: once; J: TRBJ2-2; V: TRBV30; length: 15; D: TRBD1
CDR3: CASSSGPTNTEAFF; DNA: TGCGCCAGCAGCTCCGGACCCACGAACACTGAAGCTTTCTTT; size: few; J: TRBJ1-1; V: TRBV5-1; length: 14; D: .
CDR3: CASSFLGSQETQYF; DNA: TGTGCCAGCAGCTTCCTTGGGTCTCAAGAGACCCAGTACTTC; size: .; J: TRBJ2-5; V: TRBV7-9; length: 14; D: .
CDR3: CASGLEGYEQFF; DNA: TGTGCTAGTGGTTTGGAAGGGTATGAGCAGTTCTTC; size: .; J: TRBJ2-1; V: TRBV12-5; length: 12; D: .
CDR3: CASSRDRSNQPQHF; DNA: TGTGCCAGCAGCCGGGACAGGAGCAATCAGCCCCAGCATTTT; size: .; J: TRBJ1-5; V: TRBV7-8; length: 14; D: TRBD1
CDR3: CASSIGEAREQFF; DNA: TGTGCCAGTAGTATAGGGGAGGCCAGGGAGCAGTTCTTC; size: .; J: TRBJ2-1; V: TRBV19; length: 13; D: .
CDR3: CATSQGPVGTDTQYF; DNA: TGTGCCACCAGCCAAGGGCCGGTGGGCACAGATACGCAGTATTTT; size: .; J: TRBJ2-3; V: TRBV15; length: 15; D: .
CDR3: CASRRAGGSSETQYF; DNA: TGTGCCTCCCGCCGGGCCGGGGGCTCGTCCGAGACCCAGTACTTC; size: .; J: TRBJ2-5; V: TRBV15; length: 15; D: .
CDR3: CASRGLGTGDADTQYF; DNA: TGTGCCAGCAGGGGCCTCGGGACAGGGGACGCAGATACGCAGTATTTT; size: once; J: TRBJ2-3; V: TRBV11-2; length: 16; D: TRBD1
CDR3: CAISAGSGPVAGELFF; DNA: TGTGCCATCAGTGCGGGTAGCGGACCAGTGGCCGGGGAGCTGTTTTTT; size: .; J: TRBJ2-2; V: TRBV10-3; length: 16; D: .
CDR3: CASSRGDYGYTF; DNA: TGTGCCAGCAGCCGGGGAGACTATGGCTACACCTTC; size: .; J: TRBJ1-2; V: TRBV5-6; length: 12; D: .
CDR3: CASSLGGSGGGETQYF; DNA: TGTGCCAGCAGCTTAGGTGGTAGCGGGGGAGGAGAGACCCAGTACTTC; size: .; J: TRBJ2-5; V: TRBV7-6; length: 16; D: TRBD2
CDR3: CASSAGTGAPEITGAFF; DNA: TGTGCCAGCAGCGCCGGGACAGGGGCCCCCGAAATTACTGGGGCTTTCTTT; size: .; J: TRBJ1-1; V: TRBV9; length: 17; D: TRBD1
CDR3: CASRGGGTSLQPQHF; DNA: TGTGCCAGCAGGGGCGGCGGGACATCTCTTCAGCCCCAGCATTTT; size: .; J: TRBJ1-5; V: TRBV27; length: 15; D: .
CDR3: CASSEAGTGTIYGYTF; DNA: TGCGCCAGCAGTGAAGCCGGGACAGGAACAATCTATGGCTACACCTTC; size: .; J: TRBJ1-2; V: TRBV10-1; length: 16; D: TRBD1
CDR3: CASSTGLAGGSTDTQYF; DNA: TGTGCCAGCAGCACGGGACTAGCGGGGGGGAGCACAGATACGCAGTATTTT; size: .; J: TRBJ2-3; V: TRBV9; length: 17; D: TRBD2
CDR3: CASSSRTGPNSPLHF; DNA: TGTGCCAGCAGCTCTCGGACAGGGCCTAATTCACCCCTCCACTTT; size: once; J: TRBJ1-6; V: TRBV9; length: 15; D: TRBD1
CDR3: CASSELAAAETQYF; DNA: TGTGCCAGCAGTGAACTTGCGGCAGCGGAGACCCAGTACTTC; size: .; J: TRBJ2-5; V: TRBV2; length: 14; D: .
CDR3: CASSNPGYANEKLFF; DNA: TGTGCCAGCAGTAACCCAGGGTATGCTAATGAAAAACTGTTTTTT; size: .; J: TRBJ1-4; V: TRBV6-5; length: 15; D: .
CDR3: CAISGTDRGYTF; DNA: TGTGCCATCAGTGGAACCGACAGGGGCTACACCTTC; size: once; J: TRBJ1-2; V: TRBV10-3; length: 12; D: .
CDR3: CASSFGQGGSDTQYF; DNA: TGTGCCAGCAGCTTCGGACAGGGGGGCTCAGATACGCAGTATTTT; size: .; J: TRBJ2-3; V: TRBV5-6; length: 15; D: TRBD1
CDR3: CASSYLQGGSNSPLHF; DNA: TGTGCCAGCAGTTATTTGCAGGGCGGATCTAATTCACCCCTCCACTTT; size: .; J: TRBJ1-6; V: TRBV6-5; length: 16; D: .
CDR3: CASSTRDRVTEAFF; DNA: TGTGCCAGCAGCACCCGGGACAGGGTTACTGAAGCTTTCTTT; size: .; J: TRBJ1-1; V: TRBV7-9; length: 14; D: TRBD1
CDR3: CASSLRTITDTQYF; DNA: TGTGCCAGCAGCTTAAGGACAATCACAGATACGCAGTATTTT; size: .; J: TRBJ2-3; V: TRBV7-2; length: 14; D: .
CDR3: CASREASSYEQYF; DNA: TGTGCCAGCAGGGAAGCAAGCTCCTACGAGCAGTACTTC; size: few; J: TRBJ2-7; V: TRBV27; length: 13; D: .
CDR3: CAISEPEAGGNIQYF; DNA: TGTGCCATCAGTGAGCCCGAGGCGGGGGGAAACATTCAGTACTTC; size: .; J: TRBJ2-4; V: TRBV10-3; length: 15; D: TRBD2
CDR3: CASSPGHGYGYTF; DNA: TGTGCCAGCAGCCCGGGACATGGGTATGGCTACACCTTC; size: .; J: TRBJ1-2; V: TRBV7-9; length: 13; D: .
CDR3: CASSDSGESYGYTF; DNA: TGTGCCAGCAGTGATTCGGGGGAGTCCTATGGCTACACCTTC; size: .; J: TRBJ1-2; V: TRBV6-1; length: 14; D: .
CDR3: CASSHRQGLLGVGAGANVLTF; DNA: TGTGCCAGCAGCCACCGACAGGGGCTCCTCGGGGTGGGGGCTGGGGCCAACGTCCTGACTTTC; size: .; J: TRBJ2-6; V: TRBV2; length: 21; D: TRBD1
CDR3: CASSWGDYSNQPQHF; DNA: TGTGCCAGTAGTTGGGGGGACTATAGCAATCAGCCCCAGCATTTT; size: .; J: TRBJ1-5; V: TRBV19; length: 15; D: .
CDR3: CASPILGAGRDGGYTF; DNA: TGTGCCAGCCCAATCCTTGGGGCAGGAAGGGACGGAGGCTACACCTTC; size: .; J: TRBJ1-2; V: TRBV18; length: 16; D: .
CDR3: CSASVYYEQYF; DNA: TGCAGTGCTAGCGTGTACTACGAGCAGTACTTC; size: .; J: TRBJ2-7; V: TRBV20-1; length: 11; D: .
CDR3: CASSEALMSSGNTIYF; DNA: TGTGCCAGCAGTGAAGCTCTCATGAGCTCTGGAAACACCATATATTTT; size: .; J: TRBJ1-3; V: TRBV2; length: 16; D: .
CDR3: CASSLVGPGSGYTEAFF; DNA: TGTGCCAGCAGCTTAGTAGGACCAGGGAGCGGGTACACTGAAGCTTTCTTT; size: .; J: TRBJ1-1; V: TRBV7-8; length: 17; D: .
CDR3: CASSRTGDNNYGYTF; DNA: TGTGCCAGCAGCCGGACAGGGGATAATAACTATGGCTACACCTTC; size: .; J: TRBJ1-2; V: TRBV28; length: 15; D: TRBD1
CDR3: CASSLPATGANTEAFF; DNA: TGTGCCAGCAGCTTACCAGCGACAGGCGCAAACACTGAAGCTTTCTTT; size: .; J: TRBJ1-1; V: TRBV7-8; length: 16; D: .
CDR3: CATRRSSTDTQYF; DNA: TGTGCCACCCGCAGGTCCAGCACAGATACGCAGTATTTT; size: .; J: TRBJ2-3; V: TRBV5-6; length: 13; D: .
CDR3: CASSYSQVSSYNEQFF; DNA: TGTGCCAGCAGTTACAGTCAGGTCAGCTCCTACAATGAGCAGTTCTTC; size: .; J: TRBJ2-1; V: TRBV6-2/TRBV6-3; length: 16; D: .
CDR3: CASRQDRANTGELFF; DNA: TGTGCCAGCAGGCAGGACAGGGCGAACACCGGGGAGCTGTTTTTT; size: .; J: TRBJ2-2; V: TRBV6-5; length: 15; D: TRBD1
CDR3: CASSPQPYSTVYYEQYF; DNA: TGTGCCAGCAGCCCTCAACCTTACTCCACGGTCTACTACGAGCAGTACTTC; size: .; J: TRBJ2-7; V: TRBV7-2; length: 17; D: .
CDR3: CASSSAGGNYGYTF; DNA: TGTGCCAGCAGTTCAGCAGGGGGCAACTATGGCTACACCTTC; size: .; J: TRBJ1-2; V: TRBV6-6; length: 14; D: TRBD1
CDR3: CASSSLQGAGNTIYF; DNA: TGTGCCAGTAGTTCACTTCAGGGAGCTGGAAACACCATATATTTT; size: .; J: TRBJ1-3; V: TRBV19; length: 15; D: .
CDR3: CASSPGQGSEAFF; DNA: TGTGCCAGCAGCCCGGGACAGGGGAGCGAAGCTTTCTTT; size: once; J: TRBJ1-1; V: TRBV3-1/TRBV3-2; length: 13; D: TRBD1
CDR3: CASSQGGVLLGPETQYF; DNA: TGCGCCAGCAGCCAAGGAGGAGTCCTTCTCGGGCCAGAGACCCAGTACTTC; size: .; J: TRBJ2-5; V: TRBV4-1; length: 17; D: .
CDR3: CASSRTGGHNQPQHF; DNA: TGTGCCAGTAGTCGGACAGGGGGACACAATCAGCCCCAGCATTTT; size: .; J: TRBJ1-5; V: TRBV19; length: 15; D: TRBD1
CDR3: CASSYASARGTYEQYF; DNA: TGTGCCAGCAGTTACGCGTCGGCGAGGGGGACCTACGAGCAGTACTTC; size: .; J: TRBJ2-7; V: TRBV6-5; length: 16; D: .